This passage covers 26 T cell receptor beta chains from one sample sequenced in a study of blood T cell repertoires in COVID-19. Data came from immunoSEQ multiplex PCR; TCRdb stores just in-frame clones and leaves some out. The sample yields some 250,000 clones, more than 65% seen once. Sequenced: peripheral blood. Every receptor here comes from an elderly woman with acute or convalescent COVID-19.

The chain is built from TRBV3-1 (or the pseudogene TRBV3-2) and TRBJ1-6, with D tentatively TRBD1 (6 bases). Deletions cut 4 bases from V and 4 bases from J, with 11 bases between. This CDR3 is 15 amino acids long. The germline gives CDR1 LGHDT, CDR2 YNNKEL (reference sequence). The CDR3 nucleotides read TGTGCCAGCAGCCGAGGGGGGGCATATAATTCACCCCTCCACTTT. As protein: CASSRGGAYNSPLHF.

The V call is TRBV3-1 (or the pseudogene TRBV3-2), the J call TRBJ2-5; possibly TRBD1 for D (6 bases). Germline assignment: CDR1 LGHDT and CDR2 YNNKEL (reference sequence). The CDR3 length is 14 residues. The germline V and J ends were trimmed by 6 bases and 0 bases, with 11 bases remaining between them. In DNA, the CDR3 is TGTGCCAGCAGAGGAACAGGGAACCAAGAGACCCAGTACTTC. Residues: CASRGTGNQETQYF.

The chain is built from TRBV7-2 and TRBJ2-2, with no clear D. CDR1 and CDR2 from the germline V gene are SGHTA and FQGNSA. The CDR3 is 14 residues long. V lost 5 bases and J lost 2, with 9 bases in between. CDR3 amino acids: CASSPLVNTGELFF. CDR3 bases: TGTGCCAGCAGCCCCCTCGTAAACACCGGGGAGCTGTTTTTT.

The chain uses TRBV14 and TRBJ2-5, with D perhaps matching TRBD2 (6 bases). The CDR3 runs 15 residues. The germline V gene encodes CDR1 SGHDN and CDR2 FVKESK. The ends were cut back, 0 bases at V and 5 bases at J, with 13 bases in the middle. The DNA of the CDR3 is TGTGCCAGCAGCCAAGATAGTGTAAGCGGGGAGACCCAGTACTTC. As protein: CASSQDSVSGETQYF.

This rearrangement joins TRBV5-1 to TRBJ1-3, with D perhaps TRBD1 (6 bases). The germline V gene encodes CDR1 SGHRS and CDR2 YFSETQ. This CDR3 has 18 amino acids. V was shortened by 0 bases and J by 0 bases, with 16 bases between the two germline ends. The CDR3 nucleotides are TGCGCCAGCAGCTTGGAGCCAGGGACAAGAAACTCTGGAAACACCATATATTTT. Its protein is CASSLEPGTRNSGNTIYF.

V and J are TRBV6-5 and TRBJ2-7; tentative D call: TRBD2 (7 bases). This CDR3 is built from 15 residues. Trimming cost V 6 bases and J 2 bases, with 17 bases left between them. Germline V lookup: CDR1 MNHEY, CDR2 SVGAGI. The CDR3 loop is CASRDGGRGAYEQYF. The CDR3 DNA sequence: TGTGCCAGCAGGGACGGGGGGCGAGGGGCCTACGAGCAGTACTTC.

The chain uses TRBV7-8 and TRBJ1-4, with TRBD1 matching 8 bases. The length of the CDR3 is 16 residues. Looked up from germline, CDR1 is SGHVS and CDR2 is FQNEAQ. V dropped 6 bases and J dropped 7; count of bases not matched to a gene: 13. The DNA for the CDR3 is TGTGCCAGCAGTATGGACAGGGACGGGCTAGGTGAAAAACTGTTTTTT. This sequence encodes CASSMDRDGLGEKLFF.

The chain employs TRBV10-3 and TRBJ1-4; D is perhaps TRBD1 (6 bases). The CDR3 extends over 15 amino acids. Germline CDR1 and CDR2: ENHRY and SYGVKD. With 8 bases removed from V and 2 bases from J, the gap between germline ends came to 15 bases. This CDR3 reads CAIAPGGQTNEKLFF. CDR3 nucleotides: TGTGCCATCGCCCCCGGCGGACAGACTAATGAAAAACTGTTTTTT.

The chain employs TRBV27 and TRBJ2-7; no firm D call. The germline V gene encodes CDR1 MNHEY and CDR2 SMNVEV (reference sequence). This CDR3 spans 10 amino acids. The CDR3 DNA sequence: TGTGCTCACTACACCTACGAGCAGTACTTC. It specifies CAHYTYEQYF.

The chain has TRBV4-2 and TRBJ2-5; D not resolved. Trimming removed 0 bases at V and 2 bases at J, with 10 bases between. This CDR3 spans 15 amino acids. The V gene's germline CDR1 is LGHNA and CDR2 YNFKEQ. CDR3 sequence: CASSQDGSIQETQYF. The CDR3 DNA follows: TGTGCCAGCAGCCAAGACGGTAGTATTCAAGAGACCCAGTACTTC.

The chain employs TRBV7-9 and TRBJ1-5, with TRBD1 matching over 8 bases. CDR1 is SEHNR and CDR2 is FQNEAQ in the germline V gene (reference sequence). This CDR3 has 17 residues. The junction had 8 bases not matched to a gene; V was cut back by 3 bases and J by 1 base. The CDR3 reads CASSLANQGASNQPQHF. As DNA, the CDR3 is TGTGCCAGCAGCTTGGCAAACCAGGGGGCGAGCAATCAGCCCCAGCATTTT.

The J gene is TRBJ2-1, the V gene TRBV10-3, with 9 nucleotides matching TRBD2. The length of the CDR3 is 14 residues. V gave up 8 bases and J gave up 9 bases; unmatched junction bases: 11. The V gene's germline CDR1 is ENHRY and CDR2 SYGVKD. CDR3 sequence (DNA): TGTGCCATCCAGTCGGCTAGCGGGGCACCTGAGCAGTTCTTC. This translates into CAIQSASGAPEQFF.

This rearrangement joins TRBV28 to TRBJ1-4, with D perhaps TRBD1 (6 bases). This CDR3 contains 17 residues. CDR1 and CDR2 from the germline V gene are MDHEN and SYDVKM. V was trimmed by 2 bases and J by 10 bases, leaving 23 bases between them. Here the CDR3 DNA reads TGTGCCAGCAGTTTAACAGAGGGTAGAGGCAGGGGCGGAAAACTGTTTTTT. Amino acid sequence: CASSLTEGRGRGGKLFF.

This clone has a single count. The chain couples TRBV7-8 to TRBJ1-2; 8 positions agree with TRBD1. With V trimmed by 5 bases and J by 3 bases, 5 bases remained unmatched. Germline-derived CDR1 and CDR2 are SGHVS and FQNEAQ. The CDR3 totals 14 residues. Here the CDR3 DNA reads TGTGCCAGCAGCATACGGACAGGGTACTATGGCTACACCTTC. This sequence encodes CASSIRTGYYGYTF.

V is TRBV6-2 or TRBV6-3 and J is TRBJ2-2; 7 nucleotides align to TRBD2. The CDR3 has 15 residues. V shed 6 bases and J 1 base; nucleotides not matched to a gene: 5. The germline V gene encodes CDR1 MNHEY and CDR2 SVGEGT. CDR3 nucleotides: TGTGCCAGCAGACCTCTAGCGGAGAACACCGGGGAGCTGTTTTTT. Amino acids: CASRPLAENTGELFF.

The chain links TRBV6-4 to TRBJ2-4; D might be TRBD1 (7 bases). The CDR3 covers 17 residues. Trimming took 0 bases from V and 7 from J, leaving 19 bases between them. The germline gives CDR1 MRHNA, CDR2 SNTAGT. CDR3 in amino acids: CASSDSADRWRANIQYF. CDR3 nucleotide sequence: TGTGCCAGCAGTGACTCCGCGGACAGGTGGAGGGCGAACATTCAGTACTTC.

V is TRBV18 and J is TRBJ1-5; 9 bases agree with TRBD1. Germline CDR1 and CDR2: KGHSH and LQKENI. The CDR3 spans 15 residues. The ends lost 3 bases at V and 10 bases at J; junction bases unmatched: 10. CDR3: CASSPGQGLIDPQHF. CDR3 DNA sequence: TGTGCCAGCTCACCGGGACAGGGCTTAATAGACCCCCAGCATTTT.

The chain couples TRBV27 to TRBJ2-6; TRBD1 matches 9 bases. The J segment lost 1 base and the V segment lost 5 bases, leaving 12 bases of the junction unmatched. There are 19 residues in the CDR3. The V gene's germline CDR1 is MNHEY and CDR2 SMNVEV (reference sequence). DNA of the CDR3: TGTGCCAGCAGTCGCACGCCGGGACAGGGCCGGTCTGGGGCCAACGTCCTGACTTTC. Protein product: CASSRTPGQGRSGANVLTF. Full variable domain (remainder filled in from reference TRBV27 and TRBJ2-6): EAQVTQNPRYLITVTGKKLTVTCSQNMNHEYMSWYRQDPGLGLRQIYYSMNVEVTDKGDVPEGYKVSRKEKRNFPLILESPSPNQTSLYFCASSRTPGQGRSGANVLTFGAGSRLTVL.

This clone was observed once. The V call is TRBV3-1 (or the pseudogene TRBV3-2), the J call TRBJ2-1; maybe TRBD2 (6 bases). Germline V gene lookup returns CDR1 LGHDT and CDR2 YNNKEL (reference sequence). The germline V and J ends were trimmed by 4 bases and 0 bases, with 10 bases remaining between them. The CDR3 consists of 15 residues. The CDR3 DNA reads TGTGCCAGCAGCCCCACTAGCTACTCCTACAATGAGCAGTTCTTC. This sequence encodes CASSPTSYSYNEQFF.

The chain combines TRBV3-1 (or the pseudogene TRBV3-2) with TRBJ1-1; TRBD1 might be the D (5 bases). The CDR3 length is 13 residues. V was shortened by 4 bases and J by 2 bases, with 8 bases between the two germline ends. CDR1 is LGHDT, CDR2 YNNKEL, per germline (reference sequence). CDR3 amino acids: CASSPDINTEAFF. CDR3 nucleotide sequence: TGTGCCAGCAGCCCGGACATTAACACTGAAGCTTTCTTT.

This sequence joins TRBV7-9 and TRBJ1-2, with 7 bases that match TRBD1. Germline CDR1 reads SEHNR; CDR2 reads FQNEAQ (reference sequence). The junction had 2 bases not matched to a gene; V was cut back by 2 bases and J by 5 bases. The CDR3 loop spans 13 amino acids. The CDR3 region has the DNA TGTGCCAGCAGCTTATCGGGACAGTATGGCTACACCTTC. It encodes CASSLSGQYGYTF.

The chain uses TRBV6-4 and TRBJ2-3; 8 positions match TRBD2. From germline, CDR1 is MRHNA and CDR2 SNTAGT. V was pared by 0 bases and J by 2 bases, with 4 bases of the junction left unmatched. The CDR3 totals 16 residues. The CDR3 DNA is TGTGCCAGCAGTGACTCCACTAGCGGAAACACAGATACGCAGTATTTT. This translates into CASSDSTSGNTDTQYF.

The chain uses TRBV6-5 and TRBJ2-1, with D possibly being TRBD1 (6 bases). V lost 4 bases, J lost 7 bases, and 14 bases lay in between. CDR1 MNHEY and CDR2 SVGAGI come from the germline V gene. CDR3 length: 14 residues. Written as DNA, the CDR3 is TGTGCCAGCAGTTTCCAATTACAGGGAAATGAGCAGTTCTTC. Translation: CASSFQLQGNEQFF.

The V gene is TRBV3-1 (or the pseudogene TRBV3-2), the J gene TRBJ2-3; TRBD2 aligns across 9 bases. The junction had 11 bases not matched to a gene; V was cut back by 1 base and J by 9 bases. Germline lookup yields CDR1 LGHDT and CDR2 YNNKEL (reference sequence). The CDR3 loop spans 16 amino acids. The CDR3 here is CASSQGVGLAGNTQYF. CDR3 nucleotide sequence: TGTGCCAGCAGCCAAGGGGTGGGACTAGCCGGGAACACGCAGTATTTT.

The chain links TRBV29-1 to TRBJ2-7; D remains unclear. Germline lookup yields CDR1 SQVTM and CDR2 ANQGSEA. The ends were cut back, 4 bases at V and 6 bases at J, with 10 bases in the middle. The CDR3 runs to 11 residues. CDR3 DNA: TGCAGCGTTGCGGTAGCTACCGAGCAGTACTTC. Translated: CSVAVATEQYF.

This sequence joins TRBV4-1 and TRBJ2-3; 10 bases fit TRBD2. The V and J ends lost 2 bases and 3 bases, in that order; junction bases with no gene match: 5. CDR1 is MGHRA, CDR2 YSYEKL, per germline. CDR3 length equals 16 residues. For the CDR3, the DNA is TGCGCCAGCAGCCAATCTAGCGGGAGCCGAACAGATACGCAGTATTTT. Translation: CASSQSSGSRTDTQYF.